The rows below give T cell receptor beta chains drawn from one sample of a study of CD8 T cells in ankylosing spondylitis. TCRdb recomputed calls from the 5' RACE reads with MiXCR, one row per CDR3 protein. The data hold approximately 520,000 distinct CDR3 sequences, with about 5.2% observed a single time. Input material: blood, either unsorted or a sorted T cell fraction (not recorded which). Source of these receptors: a male donor with ankylosing spondylitis. Each CDR3 is given with its conserved first and last residue. D genes are given only for firm matches. Size values are once, few and many counts, or a class for expanded clones, and some rows have none.

V	size	J	D	DNA	CDR3
TRBV5-1	many	TRBJ1-2	NA	TGCGCCAGCAGCTTGGACTGGGGACGGACCTCGGATGGCTACACCTTC	CASSLDWGRTSDGYTF
TRBV6-5	many	TRBJ2-7	TRBD1	TGTGCCAGCAGTTACGGCCGGGACAGAGCCTACGAGCAGTACTTC	CASSYGRDRAYEQYF
TRBV4-2	many	TRBJ1-6	NA	TGTGCCAGCAGCCGTTCTTTTGGGCAGTTTAATTCACCCCTCCACTTT	CASSRSFGQFNSPLHF
TRBV29-1	many	TRBJ2-1	TRBD2	TGCAGCGTTGAGCCTACTAGCGGGAGGGACAATGAGCAGTTCTTC	CSVEPTSGRDNEQFF
TRBV5-6	many	TRBJ1-1	NA	TGTGCCAGCAGCTTTGAGCGACTGAACACTGAAGCTTTCTTT	CASSFERLNTEAFF
TRBV25-1	many	TRBJ2-5	NA	TGTGCCAGCAGTGAATATATGGGCGGGGAAGAGACCCAGTACTTC	CASSEYMGGEETQYF
TRBV7-9	NA	TRBJ2-5	TRBD1	TGTGCCAGCAGCCTGCTGCCGGGACAGGGGGCAGAGACCCAGTACTTC	CASSLLPGQGAETQYF
TRBV4-3	few	TRBJ2-4	NA	TGCGCCAGCAGCCAAGATCTTACCTCCAAAAACATTCAGTACTTC	CASSQDLTSKNIQYF
TRBV18	NA	TRBJ1-2	NA	TGTGCCAGCTCTCCCTCAAATCCGGGGGGCTATGGCTACACCTTC	CASSPSNPGGYGYTF
TRBV5-6	NA	TRBJ2-3	NA	TGTGCCAGCGGCTTCGGGCTCACAGATACGCAGTATTTT	CASGFGLTDTQYF
TRBV5-1	many	TRBJ1-2	TRBD1	TGCGCCAGCAGCGCGACTCAGGGGGCCTATGGCTACACCTTC	CASSATQGAYGYTF
TRBV5-1	many	TRBJ2-7	NA	TGCGCCAGCAAATCTACTGGATCATCCTACGAGCAGTACTTC	CASKSTGSSYEQYF
TRBV7-9	many	TRBJ1-3	NA	TGTGCCAGCAGCTTAGAGCGGATCTCTGGAAACACCATATATTTT	CASSLERISGNTIYF
TRBV5-1	NA	TRBJ2-1	TRBD2	TGCGCCAGCAGCTTGCCGCTAGCGGGAGCTACCTCCTACAATGAGCAGTTCTTC	CASSLPLAGATSYNEQFF
TRBV4-1	many	TRBJ2-7	TRBD2	TGCGCCAGCAGCCCCCGACTAGCGGGAGATAGCTACGAGCAGTACTTC	CASSPRLAGDSYEQYF
TRBV11-2	many	TRBJ2-7	NA	TGTGCCAGCAGTTTAGGGGACTCCCGGCAGTACTTC	CASSLGDSRQYF
TRBV12-3/TRBV12-4	many	TRBJ2-1	TRBD2	TGTGCCAGCAGTTTCAGACTAGCGGGAGCTATCGATGAGCAGTTCTTC	CASSFRLAGAIDEQFF
TRBV10-1	once	TRBJ2-1	TRBD2	TGCGCCAGCAGTGAGTTAGCGGGATGGAATGAGCAGTTCTTC	CASSELAGWNEQFF
TRBV3-1	many	TRBJ2-3	NA	TGTGCCAGCAGCCCGCGGTCCGGCGGAACAGATACGCAGTATTTT	CASSPRSGGTDTQYF
TRBV20-1	few	TRBJ2-7	NA	TGCAGTGCTAGAGCCGACCCGGGACGGATTTCCTACGAGCAGTACTTC	CSARADPGRISYEQYF
TRBV6-1	many	TRBJ2-3	NA	TGTGCCAGCAGTGATTGGGGCCACACAGATACGCAGTATTTT	CASSDWGHTDTQYF
TRBV20-1	many	TRBJ2-3	NA	TGCAGTGCTAGAGATCTATGGCATTCGCGGACCACAGATACGCAGTATTTT	CSARDLWHSRTTDTQYF
TRBV6-2/TRBV6-3	NA	TRBJ1-5	TRBD1	TGTGCCAGCAGAACCTCAGGGGGCGATCAGCCCCAGCATTTT	CASRTSGGDQPQHF
TRBV29-1	NA	TRBJ2-1	NA	TGCAGCGTTGAAGTTACTAGTGGCGGCAATGAGCAGTTCTTC	CSVEVTSGGNEQFF
TRBV2	few	TRBJ1-2	TRBD1	TGTGCCAGCAGTGTACGAGGGGGCAGTCCCTATGGCTACACCTTC	CASSVRGGSPYGYTF
TRBV6-2/TRBV6-3	many	TRBJ1-6	NA	TGTGCCAGCAGTTATTGGAGGTCACCCCTCCACTTT	CASSYWRSPLHF
TRBV7-9	many	TRBJ1-1	NA	TGTGCCACCACGGTAATGAACACTGAAGCTTTCTTT	CATTVMNTEAFF
TRBV7-8	few	TRBJ2-7	NA	TGTGCCAGCAGCTTAGGGATAGGGACAAGGGTCACCAACTCCTACGAGCAGTACTTC	CASSLGIGTRVTNSYEQYF
TRBV7-8	few	TRBJ2-7	NA	TGTGCCAGCAGCTCGTTCCGGGCGGCCCGTACCTACGAGCAGTACTTC	CASSSFRAARTYEQYF
TRBV5-5	many	TRBJ2-5	TRBD1	TGTGCCAGCAGCGTACGCTGGGACAGCCAAGAGACCCAGTACTTC	CASSVRWDSQETQYF
TRBV28	many	TRBJ2-7	TRBD2	TGTGCCAGCAGTTTAACCCCGTGGCTAGCGGACACCTACGAGCAGTACTTC	CASSLTPWLADTYEQYF
TRBV2	many	TRBJ1-2	TRBD1	TGTGCCAGCAGTGAAGTGGGGACAGGGGTCCCCTATGGCTACACCTTC	CASSEVGTGVPYGYTF
TRBV6-2/TRBV6-3	NA	TRBJ2-1	NA	TGTGCCACCAAAACTCTGGTTGAGCAGTTCTTC	CATKTLVEQFF
TRBV29-1	few	TRBJ2-7	TRBD1	TGCAGCGTAGCCGGATCCAGGGGGACCAGCTACGAGCAGTACTTC	CSVAGSRGTSYEQYF
TRBV21-1	NA	TRBJ1-5	NA	TGTGCCAGCAGCAAAGAGGAATTCGGTCAGCCCCAGCATTTT	CASSKEEFGQPQHF
TRBV20-1	many	TRBJ1-1	NA	TGCAGTGCTCCAAGTGGCAGGGGAGGCACTGAAGCTTTCTTT	CSAPSGRGGTEAFF
TRBV29-1	many	TRBJ2-7	NA	TGCAGCGTTGAACGGCGCCCATCCTACGAGCAGTACTTC	CSVERRPSYEQYF
TRBV27	many	TRBJ2-7	NA	TGTGCCAGCAGTAACCCGGGGGCGACCTACGAGCAGTACTTC	CASSNPGATYEQYF
TRBV20-1	many	TRBJ2-3	TRBD2	TGCAGTGCCACCCCAGCCGGGGGGGCAGATACGCAGTATTTT	CSATPAGGADTQYF
TRBV6-5	many	TRBJ2-5	NA	TGCGCCAGCAGCTATGACCGGGAGACCCAGTACTTC	CASSYDRETQYF
TRBV6-5	many	TRBJ1-2	TRBD1	TGTGCCAGCAGTTACGACGGGACGACAGGGCGGCGACCTAACTATGGCTACACCTTC	CASSYDGTTGRRPNYGYTF
TRBV7-2	many	TRBJ2-5	NA	TGTGCCAGCAGTAAGATGTGGGATGGGACCCAGTACTTC	CASSKMWDGTQYF